This TCR beta chain was retrieved from a study of T cell responses to AZD1222 COVID-19 vaccine. Sequencing was performed with immunoSEQ multiplex PCR; in TCRdb, only in-frame clones are kept and a portion is missing. Of 150,000 to 200,000 clones in the sample, 80% to 95% are singletons; the top ten hold approximately 1.4%. Losses at the gene ends were 4 bases for V and 3 bases for J; bases not matched to a gene: 5. This CDR3 comprises 14 residues. From germline, CDR1 is SGHKS and CDR2 YYEKEE (reference sequence). The material was peripheral blood, obtained on day 0 of AZD1222 vaccination. The chain couples TRBV5-5 to TRBJ2-5, with 8 bases identical to TRBD1. The TCR originated in an adult in good health. CDR3 amino acids: CASSPGQVKETQYF. Written as DNA, the CDR3 is TGTGCCAGCAGCCCGGGACAGGTCAAAGAGACCCAGTACTTC.